This T cell receptor (beta chain) was found in a study of blood T cell repertoires in COVID-19. The CDR3 spans 15 residues. V dropped 4 bases and J dropped 1 base, with 10 bases sitting between them. The germline V gene encodes CDR1 SGHTA and CDR2 FQGNSA. How the authors handled the data: Reference gene primer amplification gave estimated nucleated cell counts. Some clones are missing from TCRdb's copy, which holds only in-frame ones; the method was immunoSEQ multiplex PCR. For V, J and clone size, that table is used; D and trimming come from the DNA. In the table there are 200,000 to 250,000 clones, roughly 80% of which are singletons.

The source material was peripheral blood. V is TRBV7-2 and J is TRBJ2-2, with D perhaps TRBD2 (6 bases). This clonotype was sampled from a woman between 55 and 75 years old with acute or convalescent COVID-19. DNA for the CDR3: TGTGCCAGCAGCTGGGACTTCCTGAACACCGGGGAGCTGTTTTTT. Translation gives CASSWDFLNTGELFF.